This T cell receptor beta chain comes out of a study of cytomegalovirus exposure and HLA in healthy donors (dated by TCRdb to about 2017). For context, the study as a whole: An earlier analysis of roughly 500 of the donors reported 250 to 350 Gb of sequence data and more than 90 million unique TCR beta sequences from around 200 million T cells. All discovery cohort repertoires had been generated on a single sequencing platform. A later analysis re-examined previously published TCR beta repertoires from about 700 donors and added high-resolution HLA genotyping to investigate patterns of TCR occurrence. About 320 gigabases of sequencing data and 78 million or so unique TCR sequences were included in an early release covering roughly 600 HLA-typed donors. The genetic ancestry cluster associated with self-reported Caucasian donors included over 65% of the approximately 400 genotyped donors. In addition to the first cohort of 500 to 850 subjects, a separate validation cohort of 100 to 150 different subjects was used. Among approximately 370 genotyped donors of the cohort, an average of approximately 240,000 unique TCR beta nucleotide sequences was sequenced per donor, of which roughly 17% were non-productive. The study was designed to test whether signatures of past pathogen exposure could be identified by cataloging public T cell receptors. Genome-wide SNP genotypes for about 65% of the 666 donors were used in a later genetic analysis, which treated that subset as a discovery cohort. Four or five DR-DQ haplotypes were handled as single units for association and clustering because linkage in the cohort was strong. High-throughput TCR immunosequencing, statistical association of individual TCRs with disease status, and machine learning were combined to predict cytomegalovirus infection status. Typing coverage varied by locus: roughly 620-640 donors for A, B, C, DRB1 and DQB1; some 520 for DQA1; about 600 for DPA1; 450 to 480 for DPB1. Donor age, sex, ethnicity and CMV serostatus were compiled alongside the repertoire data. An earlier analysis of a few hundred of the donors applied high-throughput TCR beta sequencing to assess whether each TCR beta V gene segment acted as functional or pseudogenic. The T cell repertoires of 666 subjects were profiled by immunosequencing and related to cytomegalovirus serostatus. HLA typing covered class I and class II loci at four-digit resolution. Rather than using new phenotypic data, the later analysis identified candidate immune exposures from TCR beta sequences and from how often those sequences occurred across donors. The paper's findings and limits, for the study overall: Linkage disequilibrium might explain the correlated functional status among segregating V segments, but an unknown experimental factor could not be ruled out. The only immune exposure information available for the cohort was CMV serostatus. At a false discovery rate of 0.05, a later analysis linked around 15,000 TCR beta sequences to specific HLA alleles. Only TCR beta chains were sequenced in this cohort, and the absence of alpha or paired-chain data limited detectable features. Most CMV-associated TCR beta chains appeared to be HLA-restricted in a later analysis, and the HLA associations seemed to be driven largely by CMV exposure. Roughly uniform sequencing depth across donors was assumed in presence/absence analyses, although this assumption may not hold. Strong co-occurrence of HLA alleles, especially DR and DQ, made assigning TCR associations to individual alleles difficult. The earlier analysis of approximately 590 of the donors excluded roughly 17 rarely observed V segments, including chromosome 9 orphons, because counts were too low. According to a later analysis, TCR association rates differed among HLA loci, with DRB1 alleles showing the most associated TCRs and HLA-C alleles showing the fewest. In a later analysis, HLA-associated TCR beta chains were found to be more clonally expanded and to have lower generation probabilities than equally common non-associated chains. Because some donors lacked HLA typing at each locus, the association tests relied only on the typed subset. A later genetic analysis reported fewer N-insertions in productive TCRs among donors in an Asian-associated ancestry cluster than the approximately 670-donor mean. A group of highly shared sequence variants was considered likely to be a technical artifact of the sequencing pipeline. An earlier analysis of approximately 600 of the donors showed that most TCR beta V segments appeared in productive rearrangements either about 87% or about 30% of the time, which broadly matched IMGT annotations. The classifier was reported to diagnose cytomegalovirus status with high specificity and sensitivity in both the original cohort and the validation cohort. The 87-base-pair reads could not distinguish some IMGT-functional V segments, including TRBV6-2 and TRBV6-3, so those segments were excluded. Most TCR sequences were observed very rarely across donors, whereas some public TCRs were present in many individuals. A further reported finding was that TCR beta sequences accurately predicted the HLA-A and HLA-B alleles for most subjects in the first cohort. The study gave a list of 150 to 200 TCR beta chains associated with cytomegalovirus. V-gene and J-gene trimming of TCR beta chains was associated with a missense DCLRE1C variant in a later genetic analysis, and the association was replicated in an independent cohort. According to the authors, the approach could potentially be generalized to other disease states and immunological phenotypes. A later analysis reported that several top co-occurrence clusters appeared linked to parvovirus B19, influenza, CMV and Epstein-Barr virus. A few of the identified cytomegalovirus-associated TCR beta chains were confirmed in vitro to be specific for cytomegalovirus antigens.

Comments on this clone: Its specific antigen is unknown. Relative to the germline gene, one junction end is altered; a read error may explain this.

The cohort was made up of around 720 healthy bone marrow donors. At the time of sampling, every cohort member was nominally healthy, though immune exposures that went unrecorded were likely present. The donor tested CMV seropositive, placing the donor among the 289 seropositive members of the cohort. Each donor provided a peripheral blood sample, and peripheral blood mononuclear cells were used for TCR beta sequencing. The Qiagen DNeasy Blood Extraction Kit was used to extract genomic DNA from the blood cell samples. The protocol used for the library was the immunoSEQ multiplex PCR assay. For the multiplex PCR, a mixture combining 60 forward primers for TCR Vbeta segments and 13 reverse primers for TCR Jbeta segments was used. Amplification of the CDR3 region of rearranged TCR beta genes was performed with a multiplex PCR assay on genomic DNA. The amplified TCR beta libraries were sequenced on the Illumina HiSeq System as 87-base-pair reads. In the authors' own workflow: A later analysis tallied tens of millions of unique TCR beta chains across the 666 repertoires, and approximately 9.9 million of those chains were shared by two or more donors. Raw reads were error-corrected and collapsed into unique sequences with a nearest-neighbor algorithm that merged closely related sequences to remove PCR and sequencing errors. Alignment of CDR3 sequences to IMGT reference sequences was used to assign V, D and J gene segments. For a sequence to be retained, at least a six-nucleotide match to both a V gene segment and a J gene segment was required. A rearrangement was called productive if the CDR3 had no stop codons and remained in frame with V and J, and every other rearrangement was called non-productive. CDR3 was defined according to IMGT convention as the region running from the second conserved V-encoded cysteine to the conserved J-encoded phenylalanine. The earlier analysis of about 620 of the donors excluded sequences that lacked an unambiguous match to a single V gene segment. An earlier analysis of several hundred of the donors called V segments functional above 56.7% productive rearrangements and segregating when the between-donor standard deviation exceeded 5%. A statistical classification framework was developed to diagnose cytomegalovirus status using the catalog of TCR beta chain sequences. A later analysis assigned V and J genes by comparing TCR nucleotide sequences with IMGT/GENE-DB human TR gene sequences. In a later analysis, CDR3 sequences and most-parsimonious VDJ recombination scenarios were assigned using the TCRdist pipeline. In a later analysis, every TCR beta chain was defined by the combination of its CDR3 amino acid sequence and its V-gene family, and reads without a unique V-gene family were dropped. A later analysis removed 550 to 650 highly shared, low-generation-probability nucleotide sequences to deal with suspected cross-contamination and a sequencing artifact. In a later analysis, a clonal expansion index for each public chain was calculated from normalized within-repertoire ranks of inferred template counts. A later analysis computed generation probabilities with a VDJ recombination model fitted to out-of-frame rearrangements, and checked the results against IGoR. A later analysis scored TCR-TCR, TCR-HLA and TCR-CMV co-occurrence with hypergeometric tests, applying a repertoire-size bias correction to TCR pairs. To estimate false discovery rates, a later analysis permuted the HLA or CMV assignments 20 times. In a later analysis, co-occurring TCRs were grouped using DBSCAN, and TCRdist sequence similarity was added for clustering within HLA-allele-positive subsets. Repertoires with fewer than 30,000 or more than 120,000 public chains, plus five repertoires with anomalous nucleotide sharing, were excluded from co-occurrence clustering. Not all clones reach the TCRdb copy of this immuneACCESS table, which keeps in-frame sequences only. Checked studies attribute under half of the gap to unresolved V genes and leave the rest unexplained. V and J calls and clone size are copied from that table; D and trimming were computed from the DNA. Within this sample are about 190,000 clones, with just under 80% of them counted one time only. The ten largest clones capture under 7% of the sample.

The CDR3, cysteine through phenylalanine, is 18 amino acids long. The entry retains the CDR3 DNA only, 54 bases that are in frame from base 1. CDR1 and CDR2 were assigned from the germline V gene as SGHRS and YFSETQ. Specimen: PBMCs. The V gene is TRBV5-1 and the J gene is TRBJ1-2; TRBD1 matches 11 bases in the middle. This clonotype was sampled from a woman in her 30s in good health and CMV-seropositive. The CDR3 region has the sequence CASSFSILGTGGNDGYTF. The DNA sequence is TGCGCCAGCAGCTTTTCTATTTTAGGGACAGGGGGTAACGATGGCTACACCTTC.